Listed here are 23 T cell receptor beta chains from one sample, sequenced in a study of blood T cell repertoires in COVID-19. Repertoires were generated with immunoSEQ multiplex PCR, while TCRdb's copy carries only in-frame clones and drops some. The data show approximately 350,000 clones, with about 88% seen just once and 7.3% held by the top ten. Sequences were obtained from peripheral blood. Receptors originate from a woman in her seventies with COVID-19, enrolled during active disease.

This clone has only a few counts. The rearrangement uses TRBV5-1 and TRBJ1-4, with a possible D match to TRBD1 (6 bases). CDR3 length: 15 amino acids. Trimming cost V 0 bases and J 8 bases, with 14 bases left between them. CDR1 SGHRS and CDR2 YFSETQ come from the germline V gene. The CDR3 sequence is CASSLEDRRGEKLFF. In DNA, the CDR3 is TGCGCCAGCAGCTTGGAGGACAGAAGAGGCGAAAAACTGTTTTTT.

The chain employs TRBV7-7 and TRBJ1-1; D possibly corresponds to TRBD1 (5 bases). This CDR3 is 13 amino acids long. Germline CDR1 SSHAT, CDR2 FNYEAQ (reference sequence). V lost 4 bases to trimming and J lost 3 bases, with 9 bases between them. In nucleotides, the CDR3 is TGTGCCAGCAGCTCGGACAAGGACACTGAAGCTTTCTTT. Its translation: CASSSDKDTEAFF. Based on the CDR3 plus reference TRBV7-7 and TRBJ1-1, the full variable domain is GAGVSQSPRYKVTKRGQDVTLRCDPISSHATLYWYQQALGQGPEFLTYFNYEAQPDKSGLPSDRFSAERPEGSISTLTIQRTEQRDSAMYRCASSSDKDTEAFFGQGTRLTVV.

This clone has just a few counts. The chain recombines TRBV27 with TRBJ1-5; tentatively, D is TRBD1 (6 bases). The length of the CDR3 is 15 residues. CDR1 is MNHEY and CDR2 is SMNVEV in the germline V gene (reference sequence). Trimming left V 5 bases short and J 2 bases short, with 13 bases between. This CDR3 is CASSLQGRGNQPQHF. The CDR3 DNA is TGTGCCAGCAGTCTACAGGGAAGGGGCAATCAGCCCCAGCATTTT.

This chain's CDR3 is CASRGQQSNTIYF. CDR3 nucleotide sequence: TGTGCCAGCAGAGGACAGCAATCGAACACCATATATTTT. The rearrangement joins TRBV2 to TRBJ1-3; D possibly corresponds to TRBD1 (6 bases). Germline V CDR1 and CDR2: SNHLY, FYNNEI. Trimming took 6 bases from V and 7 from J, leaving 13 bases between them. The CDR3 covers 13 residues.

The chain combines TRBV28 with TRBJ1-5, with D uncertain. The CDR3 extends over 13 amino acids. With 8 bases removed from V and 0 bases from J, the gap between germline ends came to 8 bases. Germline CDR1 reads MDHEN; CDR2 reads SYDVKM. In DNA form, the CDR3 reads TGTGCCAGCGGGCCATATAGCAATCAGCCCCAGCATTTT. Translating it yields CASGPYSNQPQHF.

The chain combines TRBV6-2 or TRBV6-3 with TRBJ1-5; D possibly corresponds to TRBD1 (5 bases). Germline assignment: CDR1 MNHEY and CDR2 SVGEGT. The germline V and J ends were trimmed by 6 bases and 7 bases, with 13 bases remaining between them. The CDR3 extends over 13 amino acids. CDR3 DNA: TGTGCCAGCAGCAAGTGGGGGGACCAGCCCCAGCATTTT. Its protein is CASSKWGDQPQHF.

The V gene is TRBV2, the J gene TRBJ1-5, with 7 positions matching TRBD1. Trimming took 4 bases from V and 1 from J; bases not matched to a gene: 4. CDR3 length equals 15 residues. Per germline, CDR1 SNHLY and CDR2 FYNNEI. In nucleotides, the CDR3 is TGTGCCAGCAGTGTGGGACAGCGGAGCAATCAGCCCCAGCATTTT. This sequence encodes CASSVGQRSNQPQHF.

This chain links TRBV1 with TRBJ2-7; the D call in the table, TRBD2, was not verified against the DNA. TRBV1 is a known pseudogene. The CDR3 is made up of 12 amino acids. CDR3 in DNA: TGCACCAGCAGGGGGAGCTCCTACGAGCAGTACTTC. This translates into CTSRGSSYEQYF.

Note on this clone: Other DNA variants within this sample encode the same CDR3. CDR3 in DNA: TGTGCCACCAGTGACCGAGGACAGGGAAACACCGGGGAGCTGTTTTTT. This codes for CATSDRGQGNTGELFF. V usage is TRBV24-1 and J usage is TRBJ2-2; TRBD1 aligns across 8 bases. Germline CDR1 KGHDR, CDR2 SFDVKD. This CDR3 has 16 residues. V was clipped by 4 bases and J by 2 bases; unmatched bases: 5.

This chain links TRBV6-5 with TRBJ1-4; D unclear. Trimming took off 8 bases at V and 4 bases at J, with 17 bases between the two ends. The CDR3 covers 15 residues. Germline V CDR1 and CDR2: MNHEY, SVGAGI. CDR3 sequence: CASRRIPLDNEKLFF. The DNA of the CDR3 is TGTGCCAGCCGGCGGATTCCATTAGATAATGAAAAACTGTTTTTT.

The chain recombines TRBV29-1 with TRBJ1-3, with D hard to call. Looked up from germline, CDR1 is SQVTM and CDR2 is ANQGSEA. This CDR3 spans 14 amino acids. Between the trimmed V and J ends, which lost 3 bases and 0 bases, there was a span of 9 bases. This chain's CDR3 is CSVEDGSSGNTIYF. DNA of the CDR3: TGCAGCGTTGAGGACGGGAGCTCTGGAAACACCATATATTTT. Drawing the rest from reference TRBV29-1 and TRBJ1-3, the complete variable domain is SAVISQKPSRDICQRGTSLTIQCQVDSQVTMMFWYRQQPGQSLTLIATANQGSEATYESGFVIDKFPISRPNLTFSTLTVSNMSPEDSSIYLCSVEDGSSGNTIYFGEGSWLTVV.

The rearrangement uses TRBV3-1 (or the pseudogene TRBV3-2) and TRBJ1-2, with 8 bases matching TRBD1. From germline, CDR1 is LGHDT and CDR2 YNNKEL (reference sequence). This CDR3 spans 17 amino acids. After removal of 4 bases from V and 11 bases from J, the junction contained 21 bases not matched to a gene. The DNA for the CDR3 is TGTGCCAGCAGCCCCAATGTACTTTGGGGGCAGGGGGCTGGATACACCTTC. Encoded protein: CASSPNVLWGQGAGYTF.

The rearrangement joins TRBV7-9 to TRBJ1-2; D is perhaps TRBD1 (6 bases). The CDR3 totals 12 residues. Per germline, CDR1 SEHNR and CDR2 FQNEAQ (reference sequence). V dropped 5 bases and J dropped 3 bases, with 7 bases sitting between them. The CDR3 is CASSGQYYGYTF. CDR3 DNA: TGTGCCAGCAGCGGACAGTACTATGGCTACACCTTC.

The chain joins TRBV19 to TRBJ1-2, with TRBD1 as a possible D gene (5 bases). CDR1 and CDR2 (germline): LNHDA, SQIVND (reference sequence). V gave up 1 base and J gave up 2 bases, with 14 bases separating them. There are 16 residues in the CDR3. The chain's CDR3 is CASSIVWVRANYGYTF. The CDR3 DNA reads TGTGCCAGTAGTATAGTTTGGGTCAGGGCGAACTATGGCTACACCTTC.

The J gene is TRBJ1-1, the V gene TRBV11-2; D gene uncertain. The CDR3 is 14 amino acids. Trimming took off 0 bases at V and 7 bases at J, with 12 bases between the two ends. CDR1 is SGHAT and CDR2 is FQNNGV in the germline V gene. CDR3 DNA: TGTGCCAGCAGCTTAGAGTCTCCACTAAGTGAAGCTTTCTTT. It specifies CASSLESPLSEAFF.

This chain uses TRBV9 with TRBJ2-7, with 7 bases matching TRBD1. Germline V gene sequence: CDR1 SGDLS, CDR2 YYNGEE. V lost 2 bases, J lost 2 bases, and 4 bases stayed unmatched. This CDR3 has 14 amino acids. The CDR3 sequence is CASSVTGAPYEQYF. The CDR3 nucleotides read TGTGCCAGCAGCGTCACAGGGGCTCCCTACGAGCAGTACTTC.

The CDR3 DNA reads TGTGCCTGGAGTAAGGGGGACAGGAGGCGCGGTCAGCCCCAGCATTTT. Its translation is CAWSKGDRRRGQPQHF. V and J are TRBV30 and TRBJ1-5; 8 bases agree with TRBD1. CDR1 is GTSNPN and CDR2 is SVGIG in the germline V gene (reference sequence). CDR3 size: 16 residues. V dropped 2 bases and J dropped 6; count of bases not matched to a gene: 12.

This clone was seen more than once but under ten times. The chain links TRBV28 to TRBJ1-1; D is unclear. Trimming took off 3 bases at V and 5 bases at J, with 16 bases between the two ends. The length of the CDR3 is 15 residues. Germline CDR1 is MDHEN and CDR2 is SYDVKM. The chain's CDR3 is CASSFLGITGTEAFF. The CDR3 region has the DNA TGTGCCAGCAGTTTCCTTGGTATAACGGGGACTGAAGCTTTCTTT.

V gene TRBV4-1 combines with J gene TRBJ1-2; TRBD1 matches 9 bases. The CDR3 loop spans 19 amino acids. The germline CDR1 and CDR2 sequences are MGHRA and YSYEKL. The junction had 15 bases not matched to a gene; V was cut back by 0 bases and J by 4 bases. The CDR3 bases are TGCGCCAGCAGCCAAGAAAGGAGACAGGGGGTGATCAATTTCTATGGCTACACCTTC. This sequence encodes CASSQERRQGVINFYGYTF.

CDR3 loop: CAISEDRVDTQYF. CDR3 sequence (DNA): TGTGCCATCAGTGAGGACAGGGTTGATACGCAGTATTTT. The rearrangement joins TRBV10-3 to TRBJ2-3; 7 positions match TRBD1. The CDR3 runs to 13 residues. Trimming took 2 bases from V and 6 from J; bases not matched to a gene: 2. Germline V gives CDR1 ENHRY, CDR2 SYGVKD.

The V and J genes are TRBV24-1 and TRBJ1-2, with a tentative D call TRBD1 (6 bases). The CDR3 totals 14 residues. Germline lookup yields CDR1 KGHDR and CDR2 SFDVKD. The V and J ends lost 7 bases and 5 bases respectively, with 16 bases between them. CDR3 in DNA: TGTGCCACCAGAGCAACAGGGATTTCTTATGGCTACACCTTC. Translating it yields CATRATGISYGYTF.

The gene calls are TRBV6-5 and TRBJ1-5, with 10 bases matching TRBD1. The CDR3 totals 15 residues. Losses at the gene ends were 4 bases for V and 7 bases for J; bases not matched to a gene: 7. CDR1 is MNHEY and CDR2 is SVGAGI in the germline V gene. The CDR3: CASSSTGTGVQPQHF. In nucleotides, the CDR3 is TGTGCCAGCAGTTCCACCGGGACAGGGGTACAGCCCCAGCATTTT.

V and J are TRBV7-6 and TRBJ1-6; D gene uncertain. Trimming cost V 3 bases and J 5 bases, with 14 bases left between them. CDR3 length: 16 amino acids. Germline V gene sequence: CDR1 SGHVS, CDR2 FNYEAQ. The CDR3 here is CASSLESGFNNSPLHF. The CDR3 nucleotides read TGTGCCAGCAGCTTGGAGTCGGGGTTCAATAATTCACCCCTCCACTTT.